Listed here is a single TCR beta chain. Its antigen is not known. Profiled with immunoSEQ multiplex PCR; TCRdb holds only in-frame clones, not every one. The sample shows 400,000 to 450,000 clones, roughly 91% of them seen only once. Indicated treatment: roughly 18 received Ad26.COV2.S at low or high dose, single or two shots; about 5 received placebo; per-sample allocation not given. Collection of the samples took place on day 63 after the first injection of vaccine or placebo. The individual, an adult aged 18-55 years, was a donor in Boston. These data come from a study of Ad26.COV2.S vaccination and SARS-CoV-2 variants. The wider study: Ad26.COV2.S shots went into the muscle once or twice, 56 days apart.

Study-wide points: People who got the vaccine or the placebo had similar non-spike TCR breadth. The TCR-based breadth and depth measures might underestimate overall T cell responses.

The germline gives CDR1 SGHRS, CDR2 YFSETQ. Trimming left V 3 bases short and J 7 bases short, with 20 bases between. This CDR3 has 16 amino acids. The sequenced sample was peripheral blood, obtained in a trial of Ad26.COV2.S vaccine versus placebo. The source of this sequence is a person between 18 and 65 years old who received the Ad26.COV2.S COVID-19 vaccine or a placebo. This chain uses TRBV5-1 with TRBJ2-1, with D possibly being TRBD2 (6 bases). This CDR3 is CASSSGTSSAGNEQFF. The CDR3 DNA reads TGCGCCAGCAGCTCGGGAACCTCTAGCGCGGGAAATGAGCAGTTCTTC.